This T cell receptor beta chain was identified during a study of OX40 agonist ivuxolimab in advanced cancers. Study information: Clinicians treated patients with ivuxolimab, an agonistic anti-OX40 (CD134) antibody. Past anti-PD-1, anti-PD-L1 or anti-CTLA-4 therapy was accepted, and around 40% had received some. Partial responses were recorded for three patients, including one with hepatocellular carcinoma and two with cutaneous melanoma.

The CDR3 length is 14 residues. The V gene's germline CDR1 is SNHLY and CDR2 FYNNEI. V was trimmed by 4 bases and J by 8 bases, leaving 14 bases between them. Only in-frame clones appear in the TCRdb table, and some are missing; sequencing was by immunoSEQ multiplex PCR. The table records tens of thousands of clones, around 87% of them present only once. The chain links TRBV2 to TRBJ2-2; D is perhaps TRBD1 (6 bases). The origin of this receptor is an adult with an advanced solid tumor such as melanoma, head and neck, liver or kidney cancer. The source was CD4+ or CD8+ T cells sorted from blood, collected in a trial of the OX40 agonist ivuxolimab. The chain's CDR3 is CASSVAGVRGELFF. The CDR3, as DNA: TGTGCCAGCAGTGTTGCAGGGGTTAGGGGGGAGCTGTTTTTT.